The text below deals with one TCR beta chain. Only in-frame clones appear in the TCRdb table, and some are missing; sequencing was by immunoSEQ multiplex PCR. The data contain roughly 200,000 clones, approximately 90% of them seen just once; the ten biggest clones take up 10%. Germline values: CDR1 SGHAT, CDR2 FQNNGV. Trimming removed 5 bases from V and 5 bases from J, with 13 bases in between. The CDR3 runs 14 residues. This study enrolled people aged 18 to 89 from about two dozen US geographic areas. Allocation to cohorts depended on clinical history reported by the participants. The data derive from a study of blood T cell repertoires in COVID-19. Study context: The analysed material was cDNA or gDNA that came from T cells, B-cell-depleted T cells, or PBMCs.

The receptor's source is a man aged 18 to 30 with acute COVID-19. Source material: PBMCs or T cells enriched from blood (not recorded which). This chain connects TRBV11-2 to TRBJ2-1; TRBD1 might be the D (5 bases). Here the CDR3 reads CASSGAWGNNEQFF. The CDR3 DNA sequence: TGTGCCAGCAGCGGGGCGTGGGGAAACAATGAGCAGTTCTTC. The whole variable domain, filled in from reference TRBV11-2 and TRBJ2-1, reads EAGVAQSPRYKIIEKRQSVAFWCNPISGHATLYWYQQILGQGPKLLIQFQNNGVVDDSQLPKDRFSAERLKGVDSTLKIQPAKLEDSAVYLCASSGAWGNNEQFFGPGTRLTVL.